The 15 T cell receptor beta chains listed next were all sequenced from one sample in a study of metastatic and nonmetastatic thyroid tumors. TCRdb called clones again from the PCR reads with MiXCR. The sample records 4,500 to 6,000 clones, roughly 30% being singletons. Each patient came to thyroid surgery without any prior treatment (of any kind). Sequenced input: adjacent normal tissue. These receptors were obtained from a female donor with papillary thyroid cancer or a benign thyroid nodule (not recorded which). Some clones in this sample may be carry-over from other donors' samples.

Ten or more counts support this clone. Different DNA sequences within this sample yield the same CDR3. The chain couples TRBV3-1 to TRBJ2-1; D might be TRBD2 (6 bases). The CDR3 has 18 amino acids. Germline V gene lookup returns CDR1 LGHDT and CDR2 YNNKEL (reference sequence). V gave up 4 bases and J gave up 0 bases, with 19 bases separating them. The CDR3 sequence is CASSPRSGAPSSYNEQFF. The CDR3 DNA sequence: TGTGCCAGCAGCCCAAGGTCGGGAGCGCCGAGCTCCTACAATGAGCAGTTCTTC.

The V gene is TRBV6-6, the J gene TRBJ2-7, with TRBD2 matching over 10 bases. The germline V gene encodes CDR1 MNHNY and CDR2 SVGAGI (reference sequence). This CDR3 contains 15 residues. The junction had 5 bases not matched to a gene; V was cut back by 6 bases and J by 0 bases. CDR3 in amino acids: CASSLRTSGSYEQYF. CDR3 sequence (DNA): TGTGCCAGCAGCTTACGGACTAGCGGCTCCTACGAGCAGTACTTC.

V and J are TRBV27 and TRBJ2-2; D tentatively reads TRBD1 or TRBD2 (5 bases each). The CDR3 loop spans 14 amino acids. V lost 3 bases and J 5 bases, leaving 10 bases between the germline ends. Looked up from germline, CDR1 is MNHEY and CDR2 is SMNVEV (reference sequence). The CDR3 region has the DNA TGTGCCAGCAGTTTTGGGACCCTTACCGGGGAGCTGTTTTTT. Amino acids: CASSFGTLTGELFF.

The rearrangement uses TRBV27 and TRBJ1-1, with D unresolved. CDR1 is MNHEY and CDR2 is SMNVEV in the germline V gene (reference sequence). The CDR3 length is 14 residues. Trimming removed 2 bases from V and 4 bases from J, with 11 bases in between. The CDR3 DNA sequence: TGTGCCAGCAGTTTAGAACAAACCGGCACTGAAGCTTTCTTT. It codes for CASSLEQTGTEAFF.

V usage is TRBV4-1 and J usage is TRBJ2-1; no reliable D call. The CDR3 sequence is 15 residues long. V was trimmed by 1 base and J by 4 bases, leaving 11 bases between them. Germline loops: CDR1 MGHRA, CDR2 YSYEKL. CDR3 region: CASSQALYRYNEQFF. In DNA form, the CDR3 reads TGCGCCAGCAGCCAAGCCTTATACCGGTACAATGAGCAGTTCTTC.

The chain is built from TRBV27 and TRBJ2-7; 8 bases fit TRBD2. The CDR3 covers 14 residues. With V trimmed by 9 bases and J by 3 bases, 10 bases remained unmatched. The germline V gene has CDR1 MNHEY and CDR2 SMNVEV (reference sequence). CDR3: CARRIIAGRYEQYF. DNA of the CDR3: TGTGCCAGGCGCATTATAGCGGGGCGCTACGAGCAGTACTTC.

In its sample, this clone was seen many times. The chain carries TRBV4-2 and TRBJ2-5; 8 positions agree with TRBD1. The CDR3 is 15 residues long. Germline CDR1 and CDR2: LGHNA and YNFKEQ. Losses at the gene ends were 3 bases for V and 4 bases for J; bases not matched to a gene: 7. The CDR3 DNA follows: TGTGCCAGCAGCCACCCGGACAGGGTAGGAGAGACCCAGTACTTC. Translating it yields CASSHPDRVGETQYF.

The genes are TRBV11-3 and TRBJ1-4; a weak D match, TRBD1 (6 bases). Germline lookup yields CDR1 SGHNT and CDR2 YENEEA. Trimming stripped 0 bases from V and 0 bases from J, with 14 bases between. The CDR3 is 18 amino acids. The CDR3 bases are TGTGCCAGCAGCTTAGAGACAGGTGCCTTTGCAACTAATGAAAAACTGTTTTTT. This sequence encodes CASSLETGAFATNEKLFF. Together with reference TRBV11-3 and TRBJ1-4, the CDR3 gives the full variable domain: EAGVVQSPRYKIIEKKQPVAFWCNPISGHNTLYWYLQNLGQGPELLIRYENEEAVDDSQLPKDRFSAERLKGVDSTLKIQPAELGDSAVYLCASSLETGAFATNEKLFFGSGTQLSVL.

This clone has at least ten counts. The identical CDR3 is also encoded by other nucleotide sequences in the sample. This CDR3 is CASSFGFSEQFF. In DNA form, the CDR3 reads TGTGCCAGCAGCTTTGGGTTCAGTGAGCAGTTCTTC. The chain carries TRBV7-2 and TRBJ2-1; D remains ambiguous. CDR3 size: 12 residues. CDR1 is SGHTA and CDR2 is FQGNSA in the germline V gene. V lost 3 bases and J 9 bases, leaving 9 bases between the germline ends.

The chain recombines TRBV2 with TRBJ2-7; 11 bases map to TRBD2. The CDR3 is made up of 15 amino acids. The junction had 8 bases not matched to a gene; V was cut back by 5 bases and J by 5 bases. Germline loops: CDR1 SNHLY, CDR2 FYNNEI. The CDR3 sequence is CASSRTSGSLNEQYF. The CDR3 DNA reads as TGTGCCAGCAGTAGAACTAGCGGGAGTCTAAACGAGCAGTACTTC. The full variable domain, rest sourced from reference TRBV2 and TRBJ2-7, is EPEVTQTPSHQVTQMGQEVILRCVPISNHLYFYWYRQILGQKVEFLVSFYNNEISEKSEIFDDQFSVERPDGSNFTLKIRSTKLEDSAMYFCASSRTSGSLNEQYFGPGTRLTVT.

The sample holds a few counts of this clone. The V call is TRBV9, the J call TRBJ2-2, with D perhaps matching TRBD2 (6 bases). Trimming removed 4 bases at V and 5 bases at J, with 12 bases between. CDR1 SGDLS and CDR2 YYNGEE come from the germline V gene. The CDR3 totals 14 residues. CDR3 bases: TGTGCCAGCAGCCTCGGCGGGGAGACCGGGGAGCTGTTTTTT. Its protein product is CASSLGGETGELFF.

This clone turned up a few times. The chain employs TRBV6-2 or TRBV6-3 and TRBJ2-7; 11 nucleotides line up with TRBD2. The germline V gene has CDR1 MNHEY and CDR2 SVGEGT. V lost 0 bases to trimming and J lost 6 bases; unmatched junction nucleotides: 4. The CDR3 covers 15 residues. CDR3 amino acids: CASSYSKLAGGEQYF. The CDR3 nucleotides read TGTGCCAGCAGTTACTCGAAGCTAGCGGGAGGCGAGCAGTACTTC.

This clone was detected ten times or more. The chain links TRBV2 to TRBJ2-6, with a tentative D call TRBD1 (5 bases). CDR1 and CDR2 (germline): SNHLY, FYNNEI. The CDR3 is 17 amino acids. V gave up 3 bases and J gave up 0 bases, with 12 bases separating them. The CDR3: CASSEQGRGSGANVLTF. The CDR3 bases are TGTGCCAGCAGTGAGCAGGGCCGCGGCTCTGGGGCCAACGTCCTGACTTTC.

The sample holds a few counts of this clone. CDR3 region: CASSELGAFANTGELFF. CDR3 bases: TGCGCCAGCAGTGAGTTAGGCGCGTTCGCGAACACCGGGGAGCTGTTTTTT. The rearrangement joins TRBV10-1 to TRBJ2-2; D gene unclear. The CDR3 consists of 17 residues. CDR1 and CDR2 from the germline V gene are WNHNN and SYGVQD (reference sequence). The V gene lost 1 base and the J gene lost 0 bases, with 12 bases spanning the gap.

This clone turned up a few times. V gene TRBV6-5 combines with J gene TRBJ1-3, with a tentative D call TRBD1 (6 bases). Trimming cost V 4 bases and J 2 bases, with 12 bases left between them. Looked up from germline, CDR1 is MNHEY and CDR2 is SVGAGI. The CDR3 loop spans 15 amino acids. The CDR3 protein is CASSSGTGTGNTIYF. CDR3 bases: TGTGCCAGCAGTTCCGGTACAGGGACTGGAAACACCATATATTTT.